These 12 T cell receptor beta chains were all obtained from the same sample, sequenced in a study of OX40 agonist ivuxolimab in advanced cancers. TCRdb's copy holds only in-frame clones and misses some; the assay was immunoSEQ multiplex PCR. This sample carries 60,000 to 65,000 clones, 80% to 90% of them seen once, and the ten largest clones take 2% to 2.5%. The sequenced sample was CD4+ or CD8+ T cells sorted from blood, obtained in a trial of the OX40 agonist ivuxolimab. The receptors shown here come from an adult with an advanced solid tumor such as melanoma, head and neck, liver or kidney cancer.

The CDR3 here is CASRYRTGGGNSNQPQHF. CDR3 bases: TGTGCCAGCAGGTATCGGACAGGGGGAGGGAATAGCAATCAGCCCCAGCATTTT. The chain has TRBV28 and TRBJ1-5; 10 bases are shared with TRBD1. Germline CDR1 MDHEN, CDR2 SYDVKM. The CDR3 has 18 amino acids. The V and J ends lost 6 bases and 0 bases, in that order; junction bases with no gene match: 11.

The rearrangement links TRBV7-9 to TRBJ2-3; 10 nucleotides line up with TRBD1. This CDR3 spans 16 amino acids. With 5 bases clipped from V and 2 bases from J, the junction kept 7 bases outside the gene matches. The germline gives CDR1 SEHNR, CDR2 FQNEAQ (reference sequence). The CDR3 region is CASSQGQGLDTDTQYF. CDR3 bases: TGTGCCAGCAGCCAGGGACAGGGGTTGGACACAGATACGCAGTATTTT.

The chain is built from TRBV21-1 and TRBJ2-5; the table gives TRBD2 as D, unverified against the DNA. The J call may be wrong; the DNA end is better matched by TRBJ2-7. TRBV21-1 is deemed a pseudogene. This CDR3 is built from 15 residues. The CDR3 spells CASSPPGLADYEQYF. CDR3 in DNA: TGTGCCAGCAGCCCTCCGGGACTAGCGGACTACGAGCAGTACTTC.

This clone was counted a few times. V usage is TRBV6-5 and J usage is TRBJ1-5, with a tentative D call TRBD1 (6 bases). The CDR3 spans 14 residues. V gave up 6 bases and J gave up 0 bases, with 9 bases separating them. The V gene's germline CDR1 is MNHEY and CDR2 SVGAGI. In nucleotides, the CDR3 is TGTGCCAGCAGCAAACAGGGTAGCAATCAGCCCCAGCATTTT. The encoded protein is CASSKQGSNQPQHF.

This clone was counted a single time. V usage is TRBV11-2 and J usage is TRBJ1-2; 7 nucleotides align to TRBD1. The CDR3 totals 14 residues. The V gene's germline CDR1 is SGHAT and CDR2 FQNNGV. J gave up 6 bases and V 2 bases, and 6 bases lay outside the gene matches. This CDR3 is CASSLSGQGDGYTF. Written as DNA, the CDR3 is TGTGCCAGCAGCTTATCGGGGCAGGGGGATGGCTACACCTTC. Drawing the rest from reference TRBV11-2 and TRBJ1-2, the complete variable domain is EAGVAQSPRYKIIEKRQSVAFWCNPISGHATLYWYQQILGQGPKLLIQFQNNGVVDDSQLPKDRFSAERLKGVDSTLKIQPAKLEDSAVYLCASSLSGQGDGYTFGSGTRLTVV.

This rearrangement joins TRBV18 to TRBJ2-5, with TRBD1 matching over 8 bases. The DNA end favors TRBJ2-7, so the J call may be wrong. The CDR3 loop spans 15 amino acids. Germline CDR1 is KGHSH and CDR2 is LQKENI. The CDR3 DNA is TGTGCCAGCTCACCAGGACAGGGAGAGGGCTACGAGCAGTACTTC. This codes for CASSPGQGEGYEQYF.

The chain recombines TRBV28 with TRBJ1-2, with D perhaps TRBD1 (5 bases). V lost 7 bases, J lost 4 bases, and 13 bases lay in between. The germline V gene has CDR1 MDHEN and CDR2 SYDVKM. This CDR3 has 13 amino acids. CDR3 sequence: CASTDGTVYGYTF. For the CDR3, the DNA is TGTGCCAGCACCGACGGGACGGTCTATGGCTACACCTTC.

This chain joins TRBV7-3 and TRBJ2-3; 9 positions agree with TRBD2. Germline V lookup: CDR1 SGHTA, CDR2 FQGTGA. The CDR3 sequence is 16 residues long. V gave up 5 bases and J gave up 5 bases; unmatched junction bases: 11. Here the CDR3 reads CASSPKPLRGGDTQYF. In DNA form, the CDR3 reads TGTGCCAGCAGCCCCAAGCCCCTGCGGGGGGGAGATACGCAGTATTTT.

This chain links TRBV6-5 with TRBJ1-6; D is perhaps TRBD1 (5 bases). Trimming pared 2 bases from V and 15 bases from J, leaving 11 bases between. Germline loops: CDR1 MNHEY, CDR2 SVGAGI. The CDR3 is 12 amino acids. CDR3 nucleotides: TGTGCCAGCAGTTACACTGCTGGACACCTCCACTTT. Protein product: CASSYTAGHLHF.

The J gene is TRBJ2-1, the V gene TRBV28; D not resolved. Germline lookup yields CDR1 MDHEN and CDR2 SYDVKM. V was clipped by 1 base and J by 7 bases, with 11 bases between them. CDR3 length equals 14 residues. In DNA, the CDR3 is TGTGCCAGCAGTTTATCAGACCGAGAAAATGAGCAGTTCTTC. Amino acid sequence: CASSLSDRENEQFF.

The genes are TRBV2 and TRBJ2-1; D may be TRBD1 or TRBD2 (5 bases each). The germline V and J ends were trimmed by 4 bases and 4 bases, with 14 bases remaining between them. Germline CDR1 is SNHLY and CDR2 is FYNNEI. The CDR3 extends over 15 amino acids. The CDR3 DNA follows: TGTGCCAGCAGTGGGTACTGGGGGACGTACAATGAGCAGTTCTTC. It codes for CASSGYWGTYNEQFF. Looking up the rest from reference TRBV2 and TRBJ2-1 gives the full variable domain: EPEVTQTPSHQVTQMGQEVILRCVPISNHLYFYWYRQILGQKVEFLVSFYNNEISEKSEIFDDQFSVERPDGSNFTLKIRSTKLEDSAMYFCASSGYWGTYNEQFFGPGTRLTVL.

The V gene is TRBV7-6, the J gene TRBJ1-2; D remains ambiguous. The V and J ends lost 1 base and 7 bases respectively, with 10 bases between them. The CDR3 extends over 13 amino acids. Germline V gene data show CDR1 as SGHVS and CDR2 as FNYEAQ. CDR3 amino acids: CASSLGEIGGYTF. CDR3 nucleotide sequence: TGTGCCAGCAGCTTAGGAGAAATTGGTGGCTACACCTTC.